This entry is about one T cell receptor (beta chain). What it binds is unknown. This entry belongs to a study of beta chain features in type 1 diabetes. With 5 bases clipped from V and 2 bases from J, the junction kept 12 bases outside the gene matches. CDR3 length: 19 amino acids. Germline-derived CDR1 and CDR2 are PRHDT and FYEKMQ (reference sequence). Sequenced material consisted of expressed TCRB transcripts (all of the isolated RNA was reverse transcribed). Sequencing was performed with immunoSEQ multiplex PCR; in TCRdb, only in-frame clones are kept and a portion is missing. This sample has approximately 330,000 clones; about 11% occur once, and the top ten carry more than 0.015%. Overall study findings and caveats: cDNA-based sequencing might over-represent cells highly expressing TCR.

The chain joins TRBV13 to TRBJ2-5; 15 positions match TRBD2. Sequencing used naive CD4+ T cells from blood. This TCR was recovered from a woman aged 25 to 45 in good health. CDR3 in amino acids: CASSLLGLAGGGGQETQYF. The CDR3 region has the DNA TGTGCCAGCAGCCTACTTGGACTAGCGGGAGGGGGTGGGCAAGAGACCCAGTACTTC.